The T cell receptor beta chain described here comes from a study of Ad26.COV2.S vaccination and SARS-CoV-2 variants (dated by TCRdb to about 2021). Background on the whole study: Donors in the vaccine arm were drawn from COV1001, a phase I-IIa trial of Ad26.COV2.S in healthy adults that was multicentre, randomized, double-blind and placebo-controlled. Trial participants were randomized into five groups of five, in which low-dose or high-dose Ad26.COV2.S was given once or twice, or placebo was given on both occasions. A total of around 32 samples were included in the TCR-sequenced set, comprising roughly 20 Ad26.COV2.S vaccine recipients, 5 placebo recipients and 8 SARS-CoV-2 convalescent individuals. Investigators remained blinded to trial group allocation during experiments and outcome assessment. Sequencing of the TCRbeta repertoire served to evaluate the specificity and breadth of SARS-CoV-2-reactive T cell receptors following Ad26.COV2.S vaccination. Ad26.COV2.S was administered intramuscularly at 5 x 10^10 or 1 x 10^11 viral particles, either as a single shot or as two shots given 56 days apart. What the authors observed across the whole study: After vaccination, spike-specific CD8+ and CD4+ T cell responses were reported to show substantial breadth. According to the authors, total T cell responses may have been underestimated by the TCR breadth and depth analyses. Comparable non-spike TCR breadth was observed between vaccine and placebo recipients, consistent with only spike being contained in the vaccine. Higher spike-specific TCR breadth was observed in Ad26.COV2.S recipients than in placebo recipients (P = 0.0014). The study was not powered to compare responses between vaccine doses or regimens.

Taken with the paper, the label for treatment or condition translates to: about 20 received Ad26.COV2.S at low or high dose, single or two shots; 5 received placebo; per-sample allocation not given. Repertoires of vaccine and placebo recipients were sequenced from samples collected on day 63 after the first injection. Cohort 1b enrolled 25 adults aged 18-55 years at a single site in Boston, USA, between 29 July and 7 August 2020. As a vaccine, Ad26.COV2.S was a replication-incompetent adenovirus type 26 vector that expressed a prefusion-stabilized SARS-CoV-2 spike protein derived from the original Wuhan strain. This clone was seen a single time. Its antigen remains undetermined. Within one base of it there is no much larger clone, and no base qualities were kept. The immunoSEQ Assay was used to sequence TCRbeta CDR3 regions. After extraction, genomic DNA underwent amplification by bias-controlled multiplex PCR, followed by high-throughput sequencing. On the study's bioinformatics: To quantify the absolute abundance of each unique TCRbeta CDR3 region, sequences were collapsed and filtered. Usable DNA was measured by amplifying reference genes present in all nucleated cells, and TCRbeta template counts were normalized to that usable DNA to estimate T cell fraction. Repertoire TCRs were annotated as SARS-CoV-2-specific when V gene, CDR3 amino acid sequence and J gene were exactly matched to a known reactive TCR set. The reference SARS-CoV-2 TCR set was derived from MIRA and filtered for enrichment in COVID-19-positive ImmuneCODE repertoires, a step that removed public or cross-reactive TCRs. Using the MIRA antigens, annotated TCRs were further analysed by specific ORF or by position within an ORF. Breadth was defined as annotated unique rearrangements over total unique productive rearrangements; depth was the summed frequency of those rearrangements. TCR breadth was compared between groups using two-sided Wilcoxon rank-sum tests. TCRdb limited this immuneACCESS table to in-frame rearrangements with V and J called. A share of clones is missing; checked studies link under half to unresolved V genes, and the rest is unexplained. V and J calls plus clone size are reproduced from that table; the DNA served to infer D and trimming. The sample profile shows 450,000 to 550,000 clones; about 88% of them were found once. The biggest ten clones account for about 1.7% of the sample.

The sequences come from peripheral blood, collected in a trial of Ad26.COV2.S vaccine versus placebo. The sequence derives from a person aged 18 to 59 who received the Ad26.COV2.S COVID-19 vaccine or a placebo.

The DNA is TGTGCCAGCAGTCGAACGATTAGCGGGGACCAAGAGACCCAGTACTTC. Translated, it reads CASSRTISGDQETQYF. The chain joins TRBV6-6 to TRBJ2-5; 8 of the junction bases match TRBD2. CDR1 and CDR2 (MNHNY, SVGAGI) derive from the germline V gene (reference sequence). Trimming accounts for 5 bases at V and 0 bases at J, while the number of junction bases matched to no gene is 8. The CDR3 covers 16 residues, taking in both the cysteine and the phenylalanine. The entry retains the CDR3 DNA only, 48 bases that are in frame from base 1.